This T cell receptor (beta chain) was captured by sequencing in a study of blood T cell repertoires in COVID-19. CDR1 SGHAT and CDR2 FQNNGV come from the germline V gene. Unmatched junction bases numbered 5, after V lost 8 bases and J lost 6 bases. This CDR3 region has 13 residues. Assay: immunoSEQ multiplex PCR; the TCRdb copy retains only in-frame clones and omits some. Among 50,000 to 70,000 clones listed, 70% to 90% were seen once. Input material: peripheral blood. The clonotype comes from a human donor with active COVID-19. The donor label of this sample is uncertain. The J gene is TRBJ2-1, the V gene TRBV11-2; TRBD1 agrees at 9 bases. The CDR3 region is CASAGTGFNEQFF. The CDR3 nucleotides are TGTGCCAGCGCCGGGACAGGGTTCAATGAGCAGTTCTTC.